This T cell receptor (beta chain) was identified during a study of CD8 T cells in Susac syndrome. In germline, CDR1 is SGDLS, CDR2 YYNGEE. Deletions cut 4 bases from V and 5 bases from J, with 9 bases between. The CDR3 is 12 amino acids. RNA, at about 0.45 to 1 ug, was reverse transcribed with random hexamers. An immunoSEQ multiplex PCR generated amplified TCR beta CDR3 products spanning 54 Vbeta and 13 Jbeta. One entry per CDR3 protein results from TCRdb running MiXCR on the immunoSEQ multiplex PCR reads. The table lists approximately 230,000 distinct CDR3 sequences, roughly 93% of them singletons. Each multiple sclerosis control was a treatment-naive patient with relapsing-remitting disease that was either stable or active. TEMRA cells were FACS-enriched, with CD8+ and CD4+ T cells isolated negatively.

The clonotype was recovered from a human donor with multiple sclerosis. The sample was CD4+ T cells from PBMCs. This chain links TRBV9 with TRBJ1-2; D unresolved. CDR3 loop: CASSSRTYGYTF. CDR3 nucleotides: TGTGCCAGCAGCTCCCGAACGTATGGCTACACCTTC.